Presented here are 17 T cell receptor beta chains from one specimen sequenced in a study of blood T cell repertoires in COVID-19. The method was immunoSEQ multiplex PCR; TCRdb's version includes in-frame clones alone and lacks a portion of them. This sample has fewer than 40,000 clones, with 85% found just once. The sequencing sample was made of peripheral blood. These receptors came from a human donor in a cohort sampled during active COVID-19.

J is TRBJ1-3 and V is TRBV7-9, with D unclear. The CDR3 has 18 amino acids. CDR1 and CDR2 (germline): SEHNR, FQNEAQ (reference sequence). V shed 4 bases and J shed 8 bases, with 27 bases lying between them. CDR3 in amino acids: CASSSTAYSGANEDTIYF. CDR3 in DNA: TGTGCCAGCAGCTCTACCGCCTATAGTGGAGCCAATGAGGACACCATATATTTT.

The CDR3: CASSLGGPGSFEQYF. CDR3 sequence (DNA): TGTGCCAGCAGCTTAGGGGGGCCAGGGAGTTTCGAGCAGTACTTC. The chain recombines TRBV7-2 with TRBJ2-7, with D perhaps matching TRBD1 (6 bases). The V gene lost 1 base and the J gene lost 6 bases, with 16 bases spanning the gap. Per the germline V gene, CDR1 is SGHTA and CDR2 is FQGNSA. The CDR3 has 15 residues.

V gene TRBV9 combines with J gene TRBJ1-1, with 8 bases lining up with TRBD1. Germline lookup yields CDR1 SGDLS and CDR2 YYNGEE. Trimming cost V 0 bases and J 5 bases; bases outside gene matches: 6. CDR3 size: 15 residues. The CDR3 nucleotides are TGTGCCAGCAGCGTAGCCGGACAGGGTAGGACTGAAGCTTTCTTT. This translates into CASSVAGQGRTEAFF.

The V call is TRBV11-2, the J call TRBJ1-1, with a tentative D call TRBD1 (5 bases). This CDR3 comprises 16 residues. The germline V gene encodes CDR1 SGHAT and CDR2 FQNNGV. V was shortened by 4 bases and J by 2 bases, with 17 bases between the two germline ends. CDR3: CASSWGGPLLNTEAFF. The CDR3, as DNA: TGTGCCAGCAGCTGGGGCGGTCCTTTACTCAACACTGAAGCTTTCTTT.

This clone was counted once. This chain uses TRBV7-2 with TRBJ2-7, with D possibly matching TRBD2 (6 bases). CDR3 size: 13 residues. The germline gives CDR1 SGHTA, CDR2 FQGNSA. Trimming removed 4 bases from V and 3 bases from J, with 10 bases in between. CDR3 loop: CASSSGSYYEQYF. CDR3 nucleotide sequence: TGTGCCAGCAGCTCCGGGAGTTACTACGAGCAGTACTTC.

V gene TRBV6-5 combines with J gene TRBJ1-6; tentatively, D is TRBD1 (6 bases). V gave up 0 bases and J gave up 7 bases, with 13 bases separating them. Germline V gives CDR1 MNHEY, CDR2 SVGAGI. The CDR3 length is 16 residues. Here the CDR3 DNA reads TGTGCCAGCAGTTACTCGTCAGGGGCACGAAATTCACCCCTCCACTTT. This sequence encodes CASSYSSGARNSPLHF.

This clone was observed a single time. The rearrangement uses TRBV5-1 and TRBJ1-1, with TRBD1 identical over 7 bases. The CDR3 covers 15 residues. In germline, CDR1 is SGHRS, CDR2 YFSETQ. V lost 3 bases to trimming and J lost 5 bases; unmatched junction nucleotides: 10. The CDR3 protein is CASSSAPTGVTEAFF. Written as DNA, the CDR3 is TGCGCCAGCAGCTCAGCCCCTACAGGGGTAACTGAAGCTTTCTTT.

The rearrangement uses TRBV5-1 and TRBJ1-2; TRBD1 is a possible D gene (6 bases). Deletions cut 4 bases from V and 4 bases from J, with 14 bases between. The CDR3 is 14 amino acids. Per the germline V gene, CDR1 is SGHRS and CDR2 is YFSETQ. The CDR3 bases are TGCGCCAGCAGCGGAGGACAGAGTTTCTATGGCTACACCTTC. Protein sequence: CASSGGQSFYGYTF.

The CDR3 sequence: CASSYRGGYNSPLHF. For the CDR3, the DNA is TGTGCCAGCAGCTATAGGGGGGGATATAATTCACCCCTCCACTTT. The chain combines TRBV7-2 with TRBJ1-6; D possibly corresponds to TRBD1 (6 bases). V dropped 4 bases and J dropped 4 bases, with 11 bases sitting between them. Germline assignment: CDR1 SGHTA and CDR2 FQGNSA. The CDR3 loop spans 15 amino acids.

This clone is a singleton in its sample. The chain has TRBV6-5 and TRBJ1-2, with a possible D match to TRBD1 (6 bases). V lost 11 bases and J lost 0, with 16 bases in between. In germline, CDR1 is MNHEY, CDR2 SVGAGI. The CDR3 is 14 amino acids. The CDR3 DNA reads TGTGCCGCTACCGGGACACTCACTAACTATGGCTACACCTTC. Amino acid sequence: CAATGTLTNYGYTF.

CDR3 sequence reads: CASSDPSTGIPNYGYTF. As DNA, the CDR3 is TGTGCCAGCAGTGACCCCTCCACAGGGATACCTAACTATGGCTACACCTTC. The rearrangement uses TRBV6-1 and TRBJ1-2; a possible D gene is TRBD1 (6 bases). V shed 3 bases and J shed 0 bases, with 17 bases lying between them. This CDR3 is built from 17 residues. Germline CDR1 and CDR2: MNHNS and SASEGT.

The chain has TRBV19 and TRBJ1-4; D might be TRBD1 (6 bases). Trimming left V 8 bases short and J 3 bases short, with 16 bases between. The CDR3 loop spans 15 amino acids. In germline, CDR1 is LNHDA, CDR2 SQIVND (reference sequence). The CDR3 sequence is CASGKGGSANEKLFF. CDR3 sequence (DNA): TGTGCCAGTGGGAAAGGGGGATCAGCTAATGAAAAACTGTTTTTT.

The chain joins TRBV28 to TRBJ1-6; D is perhaps TRBD1 (5 bases). CDR3 length: 14 amino acids. The germline CDR1 and CDR2 sequences are MDHEN and SYDVKM. V lost 6 bases and J lost 11, with 17 bases in between. The CDR3 DNA reads as TGTGCCAGCAGCATAGGACAAACTCCTGCACCCCTCCACTTT. This sequence encodes CASSIGQTPAPLHF.

This chain links TRBV30 with TRBJ1-4, with no clear D. V was shortened by 0 bases and J by 3 bases, with 8 bases between the two germline ends. In germline, CDR1 is GTSNPN, CDR2 SVGIG (reference sequence). The CDR3 sequence is 14 residues long. CDR3 amino acids: CAWSVGGPNEKLFF. CDR3 nucleotide sequence: TGTGCCTGGAGTGTGGGAGGGCCTAATGAAAAACTGTTTTTT.

The genes are TRBV2 and TRBJ2-3, with D possibly matching TRBD2 (5 bases). Germline CDR1 SNHLY, CDR2 FYNNEI. The length of the CDR3 is 15 residues. V gave up 6 bases and J gave up 3 bases, with 16 bases separating them. CDR3 DNA sequence: TGTGCCAGCAGAGCAACTAGGGTGAGAACAGATACGCAGTATTTT. Residues: CASRATRVRTDTQYF.

The rearrangement joins TRBV4-1 to TRBJ1-5, with D uncertain. CDR1 MGHRA and CDR2 YSYEKL come from the germline V gene. The V and J ends lost 0 bases and 6 bases respectively, with 12 bases between them. This CDR3 region has 15 residues. CDR3 in amino acids: CASSQDGSRSQPQHF. CDR3 coding DNA: TGCGCCAGCAGCCAAGACGGGTCGAGGAGTCAGCCCCAGCATTTT.

The chain has TRBV11-3 and TRBJ1-1; no clear D. V lost 5 bases, J lost 4 bases, and 14 bases lay in between. The germline gives CDR1 SGHNT, CDR2 YENEEA. CDR3 length: 14 residues. The chain's CDR3 is CASSPSGMATEAFF. The CDR3 DNA sequence: TGTGCCAGCAGCCCTTCGGGGATGGCCACTGAAGCTTTCTTT.